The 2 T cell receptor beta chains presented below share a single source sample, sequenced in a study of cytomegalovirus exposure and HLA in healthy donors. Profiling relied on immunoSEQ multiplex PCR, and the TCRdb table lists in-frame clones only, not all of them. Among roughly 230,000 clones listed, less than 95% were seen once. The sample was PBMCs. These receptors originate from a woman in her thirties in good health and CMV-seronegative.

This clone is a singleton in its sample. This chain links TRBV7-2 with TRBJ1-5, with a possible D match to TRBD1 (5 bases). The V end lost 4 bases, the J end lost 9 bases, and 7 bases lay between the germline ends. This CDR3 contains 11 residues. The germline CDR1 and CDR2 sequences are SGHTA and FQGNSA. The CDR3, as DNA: TGTGCCAGCAGCTCCACAGGGCCCCAGCATTTT. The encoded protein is CASSSTGPQHF.

The CDR3 DNA follows: TGCAGCGTTGAGTGGCTAGCGGGAGAAATGGGTCGAACAGATACGCAGTATTTT. Amino acid sequence: CSVEWLAGEMGRTDTQYF. This chain joins TRBV29-1 and TRBJ2-3, with TRBD2 matching over 10 bases. The V gene's germline CDR1 is SQVTM and CDR2 ANQGSEA. This CDR3 has 18 residues. V shed 3 bases and J 3 bases; nucleotides not matched to a gene: 15.